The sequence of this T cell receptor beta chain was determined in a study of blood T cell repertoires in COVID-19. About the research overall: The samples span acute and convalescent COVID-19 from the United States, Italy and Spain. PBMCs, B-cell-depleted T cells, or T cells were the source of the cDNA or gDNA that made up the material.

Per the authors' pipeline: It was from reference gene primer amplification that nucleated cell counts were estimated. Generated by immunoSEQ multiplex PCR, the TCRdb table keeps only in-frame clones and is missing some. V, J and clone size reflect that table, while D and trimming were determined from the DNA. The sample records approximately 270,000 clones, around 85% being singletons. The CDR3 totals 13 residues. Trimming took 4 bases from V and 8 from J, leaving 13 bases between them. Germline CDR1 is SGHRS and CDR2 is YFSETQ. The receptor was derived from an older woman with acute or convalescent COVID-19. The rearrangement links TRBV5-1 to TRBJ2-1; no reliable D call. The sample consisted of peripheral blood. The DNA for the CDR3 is TGCGCCAGCAGCGTTCAGAGGAGAGATGAGCAGTTCTTC. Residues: CASSVQRRDEQFF.